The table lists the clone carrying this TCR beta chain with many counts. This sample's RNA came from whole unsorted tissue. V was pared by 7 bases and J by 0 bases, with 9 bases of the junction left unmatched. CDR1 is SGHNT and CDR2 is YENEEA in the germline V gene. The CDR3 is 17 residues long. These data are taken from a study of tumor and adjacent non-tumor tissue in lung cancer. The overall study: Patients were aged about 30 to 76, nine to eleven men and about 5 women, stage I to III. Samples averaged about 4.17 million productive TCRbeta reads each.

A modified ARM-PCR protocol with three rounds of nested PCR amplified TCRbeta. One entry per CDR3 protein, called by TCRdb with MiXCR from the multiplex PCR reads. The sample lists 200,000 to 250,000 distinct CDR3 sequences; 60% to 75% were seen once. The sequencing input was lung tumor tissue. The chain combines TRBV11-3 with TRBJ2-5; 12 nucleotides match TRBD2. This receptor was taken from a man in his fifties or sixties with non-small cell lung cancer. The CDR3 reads CASTYGLAGRYQETQYF. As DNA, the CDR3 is TGTGCCAGCACCTACGGACTAGCGGGGAGGTACCAAGAGACCCAGTACTTC.